These 23 T cell receptor beta chains share one sample of origin, sequenced in a study of OX40 agonist ivuxolimab in advanced cancers. Using immunoSEQ multiplex PCR, the repertoire was profiled, and TCRdb retains in-frame clones only, with some absent. The table records around 56,000 clones, roughly 86% of them present only once. The sequencing here drew on CD4+ or CD8+ T cells sorted from blood, taken in a trial of the OX40 agonist ivuxolimab. These receptors all stem from an adult with an advanced solid tumor such as melanoma, head and neck, liver or kidney cancer.

This chain joins TRBV28 and TRBJ2-1, with 8 bases that match TRBD2. Germline V CDR1 and CDR2: MDHEN, SYDVKM. The CDR3 spans 18 residues. V shed 1 base and J 6 bases; nucleotides not matched to a gene: 14. CDR3 in amino acids: CASSLYNLAGFGGNEQFF. CDR3 DNA: TGTGCCAGCAGTTTATACAACCTAGCGGGTTTTGGAGGCAATGAGCAGTTCTTC.

The gene calls are TRBV9 and TRBJ1-1; TRBD1 matches 8 bases. Trimming at V came to 2 bases and at J to 7 bases, leaving 4 bases not matched to a gene. There are 13 residues in the CDR3. Germline lookup yields CDR1 SGDLS and CDR2 YYNGEE. The CDR3 spells CASSVRGQGEAFF. CDR3 DNA sequence: TGTGCCAGCAGCGTGAGAGGACAGGGTGAAGCTTTCTTT.

This sequence joins TRBV7-6 and TRBJ2-7, with 8 nucleotides matching TRBD2. Germline loops: CDR1 SGHVS, CDR2 FNYEAQ. V was clipped by 5 bases and J by 1 base; unmatched bases: 13. This CDR3 has 17 residues. CDR3 residues: CASSPREGHRFSYEQYF. The DNA for the CDR3 is TGTGCCAGCAGCCCCCGGGAGGGACACAGATTTTCCTACGAGCAGTACTTC.

The V gene is TRBV4-3, the J gene TRBJ1-2; 8 bases map to TRBD1. The CDR3 is 13 residues long. From germline, CDR1 is LGHNA and CDR2 YSLEER. Unmatched junction bases numbered 5, after V lost 4 bases and J lost 7 bases. In nucleotides, the CDR3 is TGCGCCAGCAGCCGCACGACAGGGGCTGGCTACACCTTC. Translating gives CASSRTTGAGYTF.

The rearrangement joins TRBV5-6 to TRBJ2-7; 7 bases align to TRBD1. Germline trimming cut 3 bases from V and 2 bases from J; bases unmatched to any gene: 5. CDR1 is SGHDT and CDR2 is YYEEEE in the germline V gene. The CDR3 contains 14 residues. CDR3 in DNA: TGTGCCAGCAGCTCCTCGCAGGGGGCCTACGAGCAGTACTTC. This gives the protein CASSSSQGAYEQYF.

V usage is TRBV7-2 and J usage is TRBJ2-2, with 7 bases identical to TRBD2. This CDR3 has 15 residues. CDR1 and CDR2 from the germline V gene are SGHTA and FQGNSA. The trim removed 6 bases at V and 6 bases at J, leaving 10 bases unmatched. In DNA, the CDR3 is TGTGCCAGCAGGGCCCTTGTGGGAGGGGCCGGGGAGCTGTTTTTT. Amino acid sequence: CASRALVGGAGELFF.

The genes are TRBV7-9 and TRBJ2-2; 8 bases line up with TRBD1. In germline, CDR1 is SEHNR, CDR2 FQNEAQ (reference sequence). Trimming at V came to 5 bases and at J to 6 bases, leaving 5 bases not matched to a gene. The CDR3 is made up of 14 amino acids. CDR3: CASSSDRGPGELFF. In nucleotides, the CDR3 is TGTGCCAGCAGCAGTGACAGGGGACCCGGGGAGCTGTTTTTT.

The CDR3 here is CASSLGGGITEAFF. The CDR3 nucleotides read TGCGCCAGCAGCTTGGGTGGGGGTATAACTGAAGCTTTCTTT. This chain links TRBV5-1 with TRBJ1-1; D possibly corresponds to TRBD1 (5 bases). Germline V gene sequence: CDR1 SGHRS, CDR2 YFSETQ. Between the trimmed V and J ends, which lost 0 bases and 5 bases, there was a span of 11 bases. CDR3 length: 14 residues.

V is TRBV5-1 and J is TRBJ2-1; weak D call: TRBD2 (5 bases). The CDR3 runs to 14 residues. V was pared by 0 bases and J by 7 bases, with 11 bases between. CDR1 and CDR2 from the germline V gene are SGHRS and YFSETQ. CDR3 residues: CASSLATGRNEQFF. The CDR3, as DNA: TGCGCCAGCAGCTTGGCGACGGGAAGGAATGAGCAGTTCTTC.

This rearrangement joins TRBV5-1 to TRBJ2-1; 7 bases line up with TRBD2. With V trimmed by 6 bases and J by 4 bases, 4 bases remained unmatched. The CDR3 has 13 amino acids. The V gene's germline CDR1 is SGHRS and CDR2 YFSETQ. The DNA for the CDR3 is TGCGCCAGCACAGCTAGCGGATACAATGAGCAGTTCTTC. The encoded protein is CASTASGYNEQFF.

This clone was found a few times. The rearrangement joins TRBV6-1 to TRBJ2-7, with D perhaps matching TRBD1 (6 bases). Per germline, CDR1 MNHNS and CDR2 SASEGT. This CDR3 contains 16 residues. V dropped 2 bases and J dropped 6 bases, with 20 bases sitting between them. The DNA of the CDR3 is TGTGCCAGCAGTGAAACCCCCGGGGTGGGGGCTCGCGAGCAGTACTTC. Amino acids: CASSETPGVGAREQYF.

The chain links TRBV7-2 to TRBJ2-7; no clear D gene. The germline V and J ends were trimmed by 5 bases and 0 bases, with 8 bases remaining between them. The germline CDR1 and CDR2 sequences are SGHTA and FQGNSA. This CDR3 has 13 residues. CDR3 bases: TGTGCCAGCAGCCGGGTTGGCTCCTACGAGCAGTACTTC. This encodes CASSRVGSYEQYF. The full variable domain, its missing parts supplied by reference TRBV7-2 and TRBJ2-7, is GAGVSQSPSNKVTEKGKDVELRCDPISGHTALYWYRQSLGQGLEFLIYFQGNSAPDKSGLPSDRFSAERTGGSVSTLTIQRTQQEDSAVYLCASSRVGSYEQYFGPGTRLTVT.

The J gene is TRBJ2-7, the V gene TRBV28; 8 bases are shared with TRBD1. CDR3 length: 15 amino acids. J gave up 4 bases and V 3 bases, and 8 bases lay outside the gene matches. Germline V gene sequence: CDR1 MDHEN, CDR2 SYDVKM. The CDR3 here is CASSFHGQGGYEQYF. CDR3 coding DNA: TGTGCCAGCAGTTTCCACGGACAGGGCGGATACGAGCAGTACTTC.

This clone was recorded once. The rearrangement joins TRBV7-8 to TRBJ1-5; no reliable D call. CDR3 length equals 15 residues. V lost 1 base, J lost 7 bases, and 14 bases lay in between. Germline V gene data show CDR1 as SGHVS and CDR2 as FQNEAQ. CDR3 protein: CASSLVSALGQPQHF. In DNA form, the CDR3 reads TGTGCCAGCAGCTTAGTCTCTGCTCTGGGGCAGCCCCAGCATTTT.

The chain is built from TRBV5-4 and TRBJ2-7; weak D call: TRBD2 (6 bases). The CDR3 loop spans 11 amino acids. The V gene lost 6 bases and the J gene lost 6 bases, with 10 bases spanning the gap. Germline V gives CDR1 SGHNT, CDR2 YYREEE (reference sequence). CDR3 DNA: TGTGCCAGCAATGGGGAGGCCGAGCAGTACTTC. Translation gives CASNGEAEQYF.

V and J are TRBV30 and TRBJ1-2, with 7 bases aligning to TRBD1. V lost 1 base, J lost 8 bases, and 10 bases stayed unmatched. Germline CDR1 reads GTSNPN; CDR2 reads SVGIG (reference sequence). The CDR3 spans 14 residues. CDR3 sequence (DNA): TGTGCCTGGAGTGCCGGGACAGCGGGCTCGGGCTACACCTTC. This gives the protein CAWSAGTAGSGYTF.

V gene TRBV19 combines with J gene TRBJ2-3; no clear D. This CDR3 is built from 16 residues. Trimming removed 5 bases at V and 0 bases at J, with 15 bases between. The V gene's germline CDR1 is LNHDA and CDR2 SQIVND (reference sequence). The CDR3 region has the DNA TGTGCCAGTAGTTCCTGGATCTATTCTAGCACAGATACGCAGTATTTT. This sequence encodes CASSSWIYSSTDTQYF.

The V call is TRBV2, the J call TRBJ2-1; perhaps TRBD2 as D (8 bases). Trimming removed 8 bases at V and 6 bases at J, with 17 bases between. This CDR3 has 14 residues. CDR1 and CDR2 (germline): SNHLY, FYNNEI. CDR3 sequence (DNA): TGTGCCAGCTGGACAGGACTAGCCTTCAATGAGCAGTTCTTC. Translated: CASWTGLAFNEQFF.

The chain recombines TRBV5-1 with TRBJ1-4; tentatively, D is TRBD1 (6 bases). Trimming cost V 0 bases and J 8 bases, with 14 bases left between them. CDR3 length: 15 residues. Per the germline V gene, CDR1 is SGHRS and CDR2 is YFSETQ. The CDR3 protein is CASSLVGGRGEKLFF. Written as DNA, the CDR3 is TGCGCCAGCAGCTTGGTGGGGGGCCGGGGAGAAAAACTGTTTTTT. Combining the CDR3 with reference TRBV5-1 and TRBJ1-4 gives the whole variable domain KAGVTQTPRYLIKTRGQQVTLSCSPISGHRSVSWYQQTPGQGLQFLFEYFSETQRNKGNFPGRFSGRQFSNSRSEMNVSTLELGDSALYLCASSLVGGRGEKLFFGSGTQLSVL.

This chain connects TRBV9 to TRBJ2-3; unclear D gene. Trimming left V 4 bases short and J 1 base short, with 13 bases between. This CDR3 is built from 15 residues. Germline values: CDR1 SGDLS, CDR2 YYNGEE. This CDR3 is CASSPRGLGTDTQYF. In DNA form, the CDR3 reads TGTGCCAGCAGCCCTCGAGGCCTTGGCACAGATACGCAGTATTTT. The whole variable domain, filled in from reference TRBV9 and TRBJ2-3, reads DSGVTQTPKHLITATGQRVTLRCSPRSGDLSVYWYQQSLDQGLQFLIQYYNGEERAKGNILERFSAQQFPDLHSELNLSSLELGDSALYFCASSPRGLGTDTQYFGPGTRLTVL.

The J gene is TRBJ1-2, the V gene TRBV7-2, with D tentatively TRBD1 (5 bases). This CDR3 is built from 15 residues. With 1 base removed from V and 1 base from J, the gap between germline ends came to 10 bases. Germline-derived CDR1 and CDR2 are SGHTA and FQGNSA. The CDR3 DNA sequence: TGTGCCAGCAGCTTAGGAGGGGCAGATAACTATGGCTACACCTTC. The encoded protein is CASSLGGADNYGYTF.

This clone came up a few times. The chain links TRBV4-1 to TRBJ1-5, with 7 bases that match TRBD1. Trimming removed 0 bases from V and 4 bases from J; junction bases left unmatched: 6. Germline CDR1 MGHRA, CDR2 YSYEKL. The CDR3 totals 16 residues. The CDR3 loop reads CASSQDWDRLNQPQHF. DNA for the CDR3: TGCGCCAGCAGCCAAGACTGGGACAGACTAAATCAGCCCCAGCATTTT.

The chain is built from TRBV28 and TRBJ2-3; no reliable D call. V lost 3 bases to trimming and J lost 2 bases, with 12 bases between them. CDR1 and CDR2 from the germline V gene are MDHEN and SYDVKM. The CDR3 is 15 residues long. The CDR3: CASSFEARVTDTQYF. The CDR3 DNA is TGTGCCAGCAGTTTTGAGGCACGGGTCACAGATACGCAGTATTTT.